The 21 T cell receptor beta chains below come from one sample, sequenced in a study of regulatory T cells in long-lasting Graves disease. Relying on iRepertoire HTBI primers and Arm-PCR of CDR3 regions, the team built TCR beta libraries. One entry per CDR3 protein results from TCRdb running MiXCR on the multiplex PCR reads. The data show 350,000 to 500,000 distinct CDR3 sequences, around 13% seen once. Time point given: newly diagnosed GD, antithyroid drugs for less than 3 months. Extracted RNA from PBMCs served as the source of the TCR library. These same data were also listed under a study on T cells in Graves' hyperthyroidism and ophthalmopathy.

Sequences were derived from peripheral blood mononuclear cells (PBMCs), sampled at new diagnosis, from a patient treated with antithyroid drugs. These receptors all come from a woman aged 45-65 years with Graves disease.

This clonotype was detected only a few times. CDR3 bases: TGTGCCAGCAGCTTAACGCGACTAGTCCCCGGGGAGCTGTTTTTT. Amino acid sequence: CASSLTRLVPGELFF. This chain joins TRBV7-8 and TRBJ2-2; TRBD2 is a possible D gene (6 bases). Trimming cost V 2 bases and J 6 bases, with 13 bases left between them. Germline V gives CDR1 SGHVS, CDR2 FQNEAQ. The CDR3 extends over 15 amino acids.

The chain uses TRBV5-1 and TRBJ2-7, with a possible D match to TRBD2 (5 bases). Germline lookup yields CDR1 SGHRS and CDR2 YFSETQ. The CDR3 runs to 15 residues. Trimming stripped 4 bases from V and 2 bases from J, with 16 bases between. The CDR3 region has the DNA TGCGCCAGCAGCCGGGGTTCGGGGTCGGCCTACGAGCAGTACTTC. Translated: CASSRGSGSAYEQYF.

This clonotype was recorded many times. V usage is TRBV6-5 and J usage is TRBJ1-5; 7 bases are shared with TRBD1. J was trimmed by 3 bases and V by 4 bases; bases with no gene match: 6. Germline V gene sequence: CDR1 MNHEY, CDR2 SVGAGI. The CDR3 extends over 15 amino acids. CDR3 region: CASSLDRLNNQPQHF. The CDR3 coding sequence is TGTGCCAGCAGTTTGGACAGGCTCAACAATCAGCCCCAGCATTTT.

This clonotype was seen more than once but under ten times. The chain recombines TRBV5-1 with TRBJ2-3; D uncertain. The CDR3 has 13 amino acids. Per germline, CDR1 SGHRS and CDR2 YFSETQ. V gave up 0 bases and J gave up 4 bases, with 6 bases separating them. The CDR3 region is CASSLALADTQYF. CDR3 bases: TGCGCCAGCAGCTTGGCGCTCGCAGATACGCAGTATTTT.

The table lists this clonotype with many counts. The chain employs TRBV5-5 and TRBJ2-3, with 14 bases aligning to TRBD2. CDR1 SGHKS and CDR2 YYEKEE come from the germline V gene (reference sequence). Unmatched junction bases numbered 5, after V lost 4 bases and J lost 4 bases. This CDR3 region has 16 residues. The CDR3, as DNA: TGTGCCAGCAGCCCCGGGACTAGCGGGAGCCCAGATACGCAGTATTTT. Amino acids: CASSPGTSGSPDTQYF.

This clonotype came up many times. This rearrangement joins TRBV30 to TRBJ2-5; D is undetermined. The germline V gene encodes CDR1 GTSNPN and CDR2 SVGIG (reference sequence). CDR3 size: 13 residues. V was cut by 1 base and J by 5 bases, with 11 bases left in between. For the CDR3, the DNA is TGTGCCTGGAGTGGCCAGAAGCAGGAGACCCAGTACTTC. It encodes CAWSGQKQETQYF.

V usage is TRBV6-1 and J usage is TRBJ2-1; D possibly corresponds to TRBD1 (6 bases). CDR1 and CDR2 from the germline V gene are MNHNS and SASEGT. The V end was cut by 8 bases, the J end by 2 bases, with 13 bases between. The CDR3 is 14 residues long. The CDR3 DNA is TGTGCCAGCTACGGACAGCCTACCTACAATGAGCAGTTCTTC. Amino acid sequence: CASYGQPTYNEQFF.

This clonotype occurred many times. CDR3 in amino acids: CASSTLTWEEGETQYF. CDR3 sequence (DNA): TGTGCCAGCAGCACACTGACATGGGAAGAAGGAGAGACCCAGTACTTC. The chain carries TRBV7-9 and TRBJ2-5; D not certain. The V gene's germline CDR1 is SEHNR and CDR2 FQNEAQ (reference sequence). The CDR3 totals 16 residues. Deletions cut 5 bases from V and 4 bases from J, with 20 bases between.

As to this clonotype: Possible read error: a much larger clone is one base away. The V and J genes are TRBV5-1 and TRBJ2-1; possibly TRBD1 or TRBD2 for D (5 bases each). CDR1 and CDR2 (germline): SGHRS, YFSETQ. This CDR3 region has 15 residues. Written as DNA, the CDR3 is TGCGCCAGCTCCATGGGGGTGAGCTCCTACAATGAGCAGTCCTTC. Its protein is CASSMGVSSYNEQSF.

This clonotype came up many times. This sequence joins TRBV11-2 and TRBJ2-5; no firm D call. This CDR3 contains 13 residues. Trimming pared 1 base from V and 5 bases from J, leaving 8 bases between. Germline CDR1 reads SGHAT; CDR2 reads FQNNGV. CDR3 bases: TGTGCCAGCAGCTTAGGCTCTATGGAGACCCAGTACTTC. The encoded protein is CASSLGSMETQYF.

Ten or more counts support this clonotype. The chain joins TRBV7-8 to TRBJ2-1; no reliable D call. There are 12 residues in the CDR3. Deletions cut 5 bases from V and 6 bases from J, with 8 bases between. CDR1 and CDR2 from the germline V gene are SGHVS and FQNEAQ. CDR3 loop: CASSRRGNEQFF. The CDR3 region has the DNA TGTGCCAGCAGCCGCCGTGGCAATGAGCAGTTCTTC.

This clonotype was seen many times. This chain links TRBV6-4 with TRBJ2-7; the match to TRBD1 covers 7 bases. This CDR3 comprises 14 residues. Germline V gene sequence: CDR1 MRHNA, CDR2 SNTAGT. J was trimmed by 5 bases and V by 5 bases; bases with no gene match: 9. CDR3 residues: CASSYEGAENEQYF. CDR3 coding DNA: TGTGCCAGCAGTTACGAGGGGGCGGAAAACGAGCAGTACTTC.

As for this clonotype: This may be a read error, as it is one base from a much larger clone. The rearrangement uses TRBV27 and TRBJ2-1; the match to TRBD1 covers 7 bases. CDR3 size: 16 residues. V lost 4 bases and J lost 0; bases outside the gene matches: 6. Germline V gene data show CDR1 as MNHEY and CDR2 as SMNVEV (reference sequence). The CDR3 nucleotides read TGTGCCAGCAGTTCTGGCAGGGGGTTCTCCTACAATGAGCAGTTCTTC. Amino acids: CASSSGRGFSYNEQFF.

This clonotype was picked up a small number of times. The DNA for the CDR3 is TGCGCCAGCAGTGACGGCAGGGGGCGTTTAGAGACCCAGTACTTC. This sequence encodes CASSDGRGRLETQYF. This chain joins TRBV10-1 and TRBJ2-5; 8 bases fit TRBD1. After removal of 3 bases from V and 4 bases from J, the junction contained 7 bases not matched to a gene. The CDR3 covers 15 residues. Germline lookup yields CDR1 WNHNN and CDR2 SYGVQD (reference sequence).

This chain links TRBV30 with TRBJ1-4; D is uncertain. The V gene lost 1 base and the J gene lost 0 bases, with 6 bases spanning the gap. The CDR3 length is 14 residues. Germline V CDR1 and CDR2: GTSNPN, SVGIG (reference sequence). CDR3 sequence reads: CAWSEGSTNEKLFF. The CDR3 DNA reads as TGTGCCTGGAGTGAGGGCTCAACTAATGAAAAACTGTTTTTT. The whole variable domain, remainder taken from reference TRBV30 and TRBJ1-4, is SQTIHQWPATLVQPVGSPLSLECTVEGTSNPNLYWYRQAAGRGLQLLFYSVGIGQISSEVPQNLSASRPQDRQFILSSKKLLLSDSGFYLCAWSEGSTNEKLFFGSGTQLSVL.

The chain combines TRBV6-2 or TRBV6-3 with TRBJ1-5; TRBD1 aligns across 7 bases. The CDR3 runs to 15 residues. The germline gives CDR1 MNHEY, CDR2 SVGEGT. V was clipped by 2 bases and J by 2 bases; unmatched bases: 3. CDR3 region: CASSYAQGGNQPQHF. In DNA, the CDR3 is TGTGCCAGCAGTTACGCCCAGGGGGGCAATCAGCCCCAGCATTTT.

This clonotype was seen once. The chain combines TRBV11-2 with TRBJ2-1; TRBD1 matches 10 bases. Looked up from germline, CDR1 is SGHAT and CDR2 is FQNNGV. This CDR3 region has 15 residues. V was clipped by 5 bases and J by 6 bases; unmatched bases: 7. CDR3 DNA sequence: TGTGCCAGCAGCGTAGTGGGGGACAGGGGCAATGAGCAGTTCTTC. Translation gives CASSVVGDRGNEQFF.

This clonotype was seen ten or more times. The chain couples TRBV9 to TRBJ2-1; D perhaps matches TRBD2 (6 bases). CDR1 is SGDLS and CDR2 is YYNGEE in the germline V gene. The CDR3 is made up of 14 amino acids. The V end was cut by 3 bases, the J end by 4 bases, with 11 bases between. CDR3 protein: CASSGGLPYNEQFF. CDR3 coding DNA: TGTGCCAGCAGCGGGGGACTCCCTTACAATGAGCAGTTCTTC.

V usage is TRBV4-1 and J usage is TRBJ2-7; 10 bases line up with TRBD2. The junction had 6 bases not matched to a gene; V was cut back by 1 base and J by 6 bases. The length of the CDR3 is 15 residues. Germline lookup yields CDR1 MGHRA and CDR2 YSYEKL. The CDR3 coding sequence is TGCGCCAGCAGCCAAGGGGTGCTAGCGGGAGTCGAGCAGTACTTC. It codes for CASSQGVLAGVEQYF.

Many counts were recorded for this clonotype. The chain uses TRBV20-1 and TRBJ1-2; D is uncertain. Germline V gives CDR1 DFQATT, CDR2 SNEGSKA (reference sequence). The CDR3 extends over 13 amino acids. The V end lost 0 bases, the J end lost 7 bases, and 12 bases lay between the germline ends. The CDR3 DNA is TGCAGTGCTAGAGATCTAAGGGAGGTTGGCTACACCTTC. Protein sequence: CSARDLREVGYTF.

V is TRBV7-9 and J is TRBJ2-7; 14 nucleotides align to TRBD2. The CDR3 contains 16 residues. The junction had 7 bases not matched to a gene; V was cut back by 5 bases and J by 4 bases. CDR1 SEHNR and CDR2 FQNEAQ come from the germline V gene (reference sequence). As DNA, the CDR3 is TGTGCCAGCAGCCAGACTAGCGGGAGGGAGAGGTACGAGCAGTACTTC. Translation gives CASSQTSGRERYEQYF.